The next 8 T cell receptor beta chains were all read from a single sample in a study of control samples from healthy donors and cancer patients. Data came from immunoSEQ multiplex PCR; TCRdb stores just in-frame clones and leaves some out. The sample yields 95,000 to 110,000 clones, around nine tenths seen once. The sample taken for sequencing was PBMCs. The receptors come from a man aged 55 to 70 with lung cancer.

The chain uses TRBV7-9 and TRBJ2-7; D may correspond to TRBD1 or TRBD2 (5 bases each). Germline values: CDR1 SEHNR, CDR2 FQNEAQ (reference sequence). CDR3 size: 13 residues. V was clipped by 8 bases and J by 3 bases, with 14 bases between them. CDR3 region: CASGRDAFYEQYV. Written as DNA, the CDR3 is TGTGCCAGCGGACGGGACGCCTTCTACGAGCAGTACGTC.

The chain joins TRBV6-5 to TRBJ1-2, with D hard to call. There are 12 residues in the CDR3. The germline CDR1 and CDR2 sequences are MNHEY and SVGAGI. V lost 3 bases and J 2 bases, leaving 4 bases between the germline ends. The CDR3: CASSYRNYGYTF. The CDR3, as DNA: TGTGCCAGCAGTTATCGCAACTATGGCTACACCTTC.

The V and J genes are TRBV5-5 and TRBJ1-2, with D possibly TRBD1 on 6 matching bases. The CDR3 is 13 amino acids. The V gene lost 1 base and the J gene lost 2 bases, with 6 bases spanning the gap. Per germline, CDR1 SGHKS and CDR2 YYEKEE (reference sequence). CDR3 region: CASSLQGNYGYTF. The CDR3 DNA is TGTGCCAGCAGCTTGCAGGGGAACTATGGCTACACCTTC.

This chain connects TRBV7-8 to TRBJ2-2, with 8 nucleotides matching TRBD2. CDR3 size: 15 residues. Germline V gene data show CDR1 as SGHVS and CDR2 as FQNEAQ. With 5 bases clipped from V and 7 bases from J, the junction kept 9 bases outside the gene matches. This CDR3 is CASSLREGMGGELFF. As DNA, the CDR3 is TGTGCCAGCAGCCTACGGGAGGGAATGGGCGGGGAGCTGTTTTTT.

The chain employs TRBV24-1 and TRBJ2-3; tentatively, D is TRBD1 or TRBD2 (5 bases each). Looked up from germline, CDR1 is KGHDR and CDR2 is SFDVKD. This CDR3 contains 14 residues. Trimming removed 5 bases from V and 3 bases from J, with 11 bases in between. The CDR3: CATSAPEGTDTQYF. In DNA, the CDR3 is TGTGCCACCAGTGCCCCCGAGGGGACAGATACGCAGTATTTT.

The chain combines TRBV12-5 with TRBJ1-1; D is unclear. CDR1 and CDR2 (germline): LGHNT, FRNRAP. CDR3 length equals 13 residues. The germline V and J ends were trimmed by 5 bases and 2 bases, with 9 bases remaining between them. CDR3: CASGVLSNTEAFF. The DNA of the CDR3 is TGTGCTAGTGGTGTGCTCTCAAACACTGAAGCTTTCTTT. The full variable domain, rest sourced from reference TRBV12-5 and TRBJ1-1, is DARVTQTPRHKVTEMGQEVTMRCQPILGHNTVFWYRQTMMQGLELLAYFRNRAPLDDSGMPKDRFSAEMPDATLATLKIQPSEPRDSAVYFCASGVLSNTEAFFGQGTRLTVV.

This clone has just one count. This sequence joins TRBV10-3 and TRBJ2-3; D is unresolved. V lost 8 bases and J 2 bases, leaving 11 bases between the germline ends. The CDR3 contains 13 residues. Germline CDR1 ENHRY, CDR2 SYGVKD. The CDR3 DNA reads TGTGCCATCTCCCCCGTCCTCACAGATACGCAGTATTTT. Translated: CAISPVLTDTQYF.

Only a few counts were recorded for this clone. The V gene is TRBV27, the J gene TRBJ1-4; D gene unclear. The V gene's germline CDR1 is MNHEY and CDR2 SMNVEV (reference sequence). The CDR3 loop spans 12 amino acids. The CDR3 spells CDDRAIGEKLFF. As DNA, the CDR3 is TGTGACGATAGGGCGATAGGTGAAAAACTGTTTTTT.